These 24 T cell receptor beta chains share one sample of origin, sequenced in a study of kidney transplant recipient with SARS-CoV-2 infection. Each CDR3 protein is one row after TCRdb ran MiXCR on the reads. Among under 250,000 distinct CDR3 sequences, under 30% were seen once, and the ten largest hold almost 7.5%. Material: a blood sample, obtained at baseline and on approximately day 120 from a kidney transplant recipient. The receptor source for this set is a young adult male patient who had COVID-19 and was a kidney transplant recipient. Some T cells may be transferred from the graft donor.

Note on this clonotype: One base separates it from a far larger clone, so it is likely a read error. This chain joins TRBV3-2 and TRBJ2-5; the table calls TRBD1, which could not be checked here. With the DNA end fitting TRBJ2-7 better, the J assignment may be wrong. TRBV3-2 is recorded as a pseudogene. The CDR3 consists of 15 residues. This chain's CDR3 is CSSSQDLGTGFEQYF. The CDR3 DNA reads TGTTCCAGCAGCCAAGATCTTGGGACAGGTTTCGAGCAGTACTTC.

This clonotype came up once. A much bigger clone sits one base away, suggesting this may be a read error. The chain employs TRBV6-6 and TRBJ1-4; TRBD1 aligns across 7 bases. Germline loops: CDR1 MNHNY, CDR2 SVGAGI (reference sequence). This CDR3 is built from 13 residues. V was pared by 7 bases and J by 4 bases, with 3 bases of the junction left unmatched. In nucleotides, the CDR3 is TGTGCCAGCACCTGGGACAGTAATGAAAAACTGTTTTTT. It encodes CASTWDSNEKLFF.

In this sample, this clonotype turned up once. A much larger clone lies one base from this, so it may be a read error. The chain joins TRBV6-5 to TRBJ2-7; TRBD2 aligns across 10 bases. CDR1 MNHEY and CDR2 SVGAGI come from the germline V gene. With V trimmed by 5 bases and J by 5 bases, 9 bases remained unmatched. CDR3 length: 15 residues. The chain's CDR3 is CASSLAGEPGHEQYF. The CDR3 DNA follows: TGTGCCAGCAGTCTAGCGGGAGAGCCGGGACACGAGCAGTACTTC.

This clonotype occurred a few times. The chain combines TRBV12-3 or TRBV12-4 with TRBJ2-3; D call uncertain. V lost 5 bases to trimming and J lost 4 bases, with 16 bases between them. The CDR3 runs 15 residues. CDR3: CASSPVGPQADTQYF. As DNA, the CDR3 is TGTGCCAGCAGTCCCGTCGGGCCCCAGGCAGATACGCAGTATTTT.

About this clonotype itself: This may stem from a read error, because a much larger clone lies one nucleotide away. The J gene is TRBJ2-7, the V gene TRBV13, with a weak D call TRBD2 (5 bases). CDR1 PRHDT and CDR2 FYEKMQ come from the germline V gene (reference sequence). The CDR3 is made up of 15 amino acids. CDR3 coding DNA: TGTGCCGGCAGCAAAGGCCGGGGTTCTCCGGATTGGCAGTACTTC. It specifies CAGSKGRGSPDWQYF.

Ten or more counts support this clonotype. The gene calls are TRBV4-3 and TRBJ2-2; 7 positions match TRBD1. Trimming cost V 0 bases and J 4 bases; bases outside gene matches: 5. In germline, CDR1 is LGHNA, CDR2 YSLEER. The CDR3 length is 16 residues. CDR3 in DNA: TGCGCCAGCAGCCAAGATCTGGGGACAGCCACCGGGGAGCTGTTTTTT. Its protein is CASSQDLGTATGELFF.

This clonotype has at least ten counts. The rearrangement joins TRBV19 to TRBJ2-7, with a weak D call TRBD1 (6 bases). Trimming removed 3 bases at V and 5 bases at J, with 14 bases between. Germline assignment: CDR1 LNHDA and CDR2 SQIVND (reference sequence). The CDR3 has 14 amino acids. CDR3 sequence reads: CASSMTGQTHEQYF. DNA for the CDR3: TGTGCCAGTAGTATGACCGGACAGACACACGAGCAGTACTTC.

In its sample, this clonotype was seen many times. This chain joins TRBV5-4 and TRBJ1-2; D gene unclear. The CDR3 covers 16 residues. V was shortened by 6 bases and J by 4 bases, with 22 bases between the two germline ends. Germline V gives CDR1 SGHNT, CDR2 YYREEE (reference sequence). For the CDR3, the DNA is TGTGCCAGCACCGAATACGTACCAGGAAAGACCTATGGCTACACCTTC. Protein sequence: CASTEYVPGKTYGYTF. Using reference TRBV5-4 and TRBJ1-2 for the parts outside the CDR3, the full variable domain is ETGVTQSPTHLIKTRGQQVTLRCSSQSGHNTVSWYQQALGQGPQFIFQYYREEENGRGNFPPRFSGLQFPNYSSELNVNALELDDSALYLCASTEYVPGKTYGYTFGSGTRLTVV.

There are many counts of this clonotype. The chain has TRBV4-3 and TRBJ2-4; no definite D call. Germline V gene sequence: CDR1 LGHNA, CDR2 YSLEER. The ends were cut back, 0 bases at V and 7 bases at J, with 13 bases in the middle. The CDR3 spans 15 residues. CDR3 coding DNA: TGCGCCAGCAGCCAAGATAGGGTGGGCTGGAACATTCAGTACTTC. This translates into CASSQDRVGWNIQYF.

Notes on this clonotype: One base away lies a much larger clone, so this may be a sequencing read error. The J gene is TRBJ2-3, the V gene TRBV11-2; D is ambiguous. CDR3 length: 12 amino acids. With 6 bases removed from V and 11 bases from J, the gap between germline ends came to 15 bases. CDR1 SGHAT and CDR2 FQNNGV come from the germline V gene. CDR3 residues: CASSPTSRQQYF. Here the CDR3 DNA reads TGTGCCAGCAGTCCCACAAGCAGACAGCAGTATTTT.

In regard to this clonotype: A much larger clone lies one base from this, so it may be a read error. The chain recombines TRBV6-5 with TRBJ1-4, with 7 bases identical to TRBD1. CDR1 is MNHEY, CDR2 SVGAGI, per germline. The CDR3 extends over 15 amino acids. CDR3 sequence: CACSVTGVANEKLFF. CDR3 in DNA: TGTGCCTGCAGTGTTACAGGGGTGGCTAATGAAAAACTGTTTTTT.

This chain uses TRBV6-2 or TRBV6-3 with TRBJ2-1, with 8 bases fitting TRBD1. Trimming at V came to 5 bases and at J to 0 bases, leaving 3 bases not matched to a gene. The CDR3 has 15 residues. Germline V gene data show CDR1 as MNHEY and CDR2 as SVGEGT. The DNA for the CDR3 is TGTGCCAGCAGTCACGGACAGGGCTCCTACAATGAGCAGTTCTTC. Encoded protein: CASSHGQGSYNEQFF.

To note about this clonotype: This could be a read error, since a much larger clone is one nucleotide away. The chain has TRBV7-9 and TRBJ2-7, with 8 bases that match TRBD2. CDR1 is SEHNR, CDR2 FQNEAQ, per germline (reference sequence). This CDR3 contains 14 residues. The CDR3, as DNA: TGTGCCGGCAGCGTTACTAGCGGTCTGTACGAGCAGTACTTC. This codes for CAGSVTSGLYEQYF.

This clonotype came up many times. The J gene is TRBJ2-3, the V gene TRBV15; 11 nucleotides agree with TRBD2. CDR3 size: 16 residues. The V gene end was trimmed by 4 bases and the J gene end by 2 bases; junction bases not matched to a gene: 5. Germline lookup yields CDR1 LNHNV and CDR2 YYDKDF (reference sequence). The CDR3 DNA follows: TGTGCCACCAGCAACGTACTAGCGGGGGCCACAGATACGCAGTATTTT. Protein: CATSNVLAGATDTQYF.

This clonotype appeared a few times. Here the CDR3 reads CASSEWRGGRDEQFF. DNA for the CDR3: TGTGCCAGCAGTGAATGGCGGGGGGGCCGAGATGAGCAGTTCTTC. The genes are TRBV2 and TRBJ2-1; 9 positions match TRBD2. Unmatched junction bases numbered 7, after V lost 2 bases and J lost 8 bases. Germline CDR1 is SNHLY and CDR2 is FYNNEI. This CDR3 is built from 15 residues.

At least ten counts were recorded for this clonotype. In DNA, the CDR3 is TGTGCCAGCAGTGAAGCACGCGGGAACCCCTACGAGCAGTACTTC. This encodes CASSEARGNPYEQYF. The V gene is TRBV2, the J gene TRBJ2-7; tentative D call: TRBD2 (6 bases). CDR3 length equals 15 residues. The V gene lost 0 bases and the J gene lost 2 bases, with 11 bases spanning the gap. Per germline, CDR1 SNHLY and CDR2 FYNNEI.

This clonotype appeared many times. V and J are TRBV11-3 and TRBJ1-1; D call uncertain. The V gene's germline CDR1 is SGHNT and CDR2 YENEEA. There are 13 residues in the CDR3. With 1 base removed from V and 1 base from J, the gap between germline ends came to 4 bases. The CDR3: CASSLGANTEAFF. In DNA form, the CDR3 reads TGTGCCAGCAGCTTAGGCGCGAACACTGAAGCTTTCTTT.

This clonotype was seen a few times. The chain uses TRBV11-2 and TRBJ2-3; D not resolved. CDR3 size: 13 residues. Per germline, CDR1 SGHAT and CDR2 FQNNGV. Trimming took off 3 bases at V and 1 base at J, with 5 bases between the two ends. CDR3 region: CASSLMGTDTQYF. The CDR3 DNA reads TGTGCCAGCAGCTTGATGGGCACAGATACGCAGTATTTT.

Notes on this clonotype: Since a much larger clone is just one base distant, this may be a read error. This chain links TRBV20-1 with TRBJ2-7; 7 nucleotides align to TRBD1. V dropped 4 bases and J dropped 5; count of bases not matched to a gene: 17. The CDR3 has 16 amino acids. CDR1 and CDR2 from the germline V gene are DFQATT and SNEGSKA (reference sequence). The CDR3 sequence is CSAMRKGTAFPDEQYF. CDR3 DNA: TGCAGTGCTATGCGAAAGGGGACAGCCTTCCCGGACGAGCAGTACTTC.

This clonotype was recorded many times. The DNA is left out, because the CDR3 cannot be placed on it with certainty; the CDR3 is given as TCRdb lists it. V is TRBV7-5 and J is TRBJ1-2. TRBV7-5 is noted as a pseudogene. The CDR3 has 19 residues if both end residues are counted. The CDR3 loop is CISVPETNAEVGKTYGYTF.

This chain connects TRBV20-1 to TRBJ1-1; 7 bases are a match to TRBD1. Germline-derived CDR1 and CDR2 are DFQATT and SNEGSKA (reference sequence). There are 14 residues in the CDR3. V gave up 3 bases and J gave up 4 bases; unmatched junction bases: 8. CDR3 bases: TGCAGTGCTAGTCATATCCAGGGGGGCACTGAAGCTTTCTTT. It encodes CSASHIQGGTEAFF.

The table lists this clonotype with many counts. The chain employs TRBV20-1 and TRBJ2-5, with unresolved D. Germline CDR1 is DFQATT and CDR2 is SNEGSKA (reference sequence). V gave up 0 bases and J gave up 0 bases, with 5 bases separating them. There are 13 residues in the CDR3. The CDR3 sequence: CSAREPHQETQYF. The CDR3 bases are TGCAGTGCTAGAGAGCCACACCAAGAGACCCAGTACTTC.

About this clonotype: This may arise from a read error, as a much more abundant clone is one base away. In DNA form, the CDR3 reads TGTGCCAGCAGCCTCATGGCTCCCATTTCAGGCTTGACCGGGGAGCCGTTTTTT. It specifies CASSLMAPISGLTGEPFF. The chain links TRBV3-1 to TRBJ2-2, with D perhaps matching TRBD2 (5 bases). Germline loops: CDR1 LGHDT, CDR2 YNNKEL (reference sequence). The CDR3 extends over 18 amino acids.

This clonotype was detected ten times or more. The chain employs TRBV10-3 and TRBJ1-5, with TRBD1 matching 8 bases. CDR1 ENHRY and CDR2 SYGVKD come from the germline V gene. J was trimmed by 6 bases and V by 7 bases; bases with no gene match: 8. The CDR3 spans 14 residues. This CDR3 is CAINDRGASQPQHF. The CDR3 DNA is TGTGCCATCAATGACAGGGGAGCGAGTCAGCCCCAGCATTTT.